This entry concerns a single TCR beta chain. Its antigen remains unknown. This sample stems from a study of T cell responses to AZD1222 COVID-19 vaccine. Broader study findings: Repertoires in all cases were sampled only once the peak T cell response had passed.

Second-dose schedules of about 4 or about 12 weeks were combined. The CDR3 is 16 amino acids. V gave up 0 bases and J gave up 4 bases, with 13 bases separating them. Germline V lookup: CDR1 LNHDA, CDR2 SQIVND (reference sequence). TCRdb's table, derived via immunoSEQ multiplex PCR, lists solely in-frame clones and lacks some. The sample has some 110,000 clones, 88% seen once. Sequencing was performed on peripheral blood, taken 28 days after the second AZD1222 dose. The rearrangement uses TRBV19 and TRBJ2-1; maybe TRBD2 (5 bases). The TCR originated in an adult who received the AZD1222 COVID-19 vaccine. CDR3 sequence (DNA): TGTGCCAGTAGTATAGAACACAGCGGACCTTACAATGAGCAGTTCTTC. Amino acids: CASSIEHSGPYNEQFF.